This T cell receptor beta chain was identified in a study of shared clonotypes between healthy human individuals. General study results and limits: Relative to memory subsets, naive subsets generally showed larger estimated richness.

Some clones are missing from TCRdb's copy, which holds only in-frame ones; the method was immunoSEQ multiplex PCR. The profile covers over a million clones, with about 80% appearing a single time and roughly 1.4% taken by the ten largest. Turning to this clone: Its specificity is unknown.

V shed 1 base and J shed 4 bases, with 16 bases lying between them. Germline V lookup: CDR1 LGHNA, CDR2 YSLEER. CDR3 length equals 16 residues. There were no recent acute infections or vaccinations among the donors, who were healthy HIV-negative adults. CD45RA-negative memory and CD45RA+ naive subsets were split from the CD4+ cells. This clonotype was sampled from a man aged 18-30 years in good health. The chain carries TRBV4-3 and TRBJ1-2, with TRBD1 as a possible D gene (5 bases). The sequenced sample consisted of memory CD4+ T cells sorted from blood. Described subset: CD45RA-negative fraction. The CDR3: CASSQGGGAGIYGYTF. CDR3 in DNA: TGCGCCAGCAGCCAAGGGGGCGGGGCAGGGATCTATGGCTACACCTTC.